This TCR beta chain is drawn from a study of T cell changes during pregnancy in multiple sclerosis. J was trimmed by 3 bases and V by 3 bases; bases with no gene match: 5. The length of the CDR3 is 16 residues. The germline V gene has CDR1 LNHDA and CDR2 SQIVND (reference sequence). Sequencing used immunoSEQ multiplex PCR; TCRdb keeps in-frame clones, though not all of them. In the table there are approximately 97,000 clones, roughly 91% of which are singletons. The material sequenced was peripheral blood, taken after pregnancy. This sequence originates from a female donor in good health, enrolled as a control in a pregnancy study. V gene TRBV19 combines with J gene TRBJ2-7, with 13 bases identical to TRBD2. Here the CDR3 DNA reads TGTGCCAGTAGTATCCCGACTAGCGGGGGGATCTACGAGCAGTACTTC. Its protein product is CASSIPTSGGIYEQYF. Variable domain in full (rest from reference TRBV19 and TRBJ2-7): DGGITQSPKYLFRKEGQNVTLSCEQNLNHDAMYWYRQDPGQGLRLIYYSQIVNDFQKGDIAEGYSVSREKKESFPLTVTSAQKNPTAFYLCASSIPTSGGIYEQYFGPGTRLTVT.